This TCR beta chain was retrieved from a study of blood T cell repertoires in COVID-19. Across the whole study: Sites across the United States, Italy and Spain contributed samples from acute and convalescent COVID-19. In each case, the material was cDNA or gDNA derived from T cells, B-cell-depleted T cells, or PBMCs.

The CDR3 is 15 amino acids. Per the germline V gene, CDR1 is MNHNS and CDR2 is SASEGT. The V gene lost 2 bases and the J gene lost 7 bases, with 15 bases spanning the gap. Method: immunoSEQ multiplex PCR; TCRdb's copy keeps in-frame clones and lacks some. The table has around 290,000 clones, approximately 92% seen once. Everyone who took part was roughly 18 to 89 years old, and they came from roughly 25 US areas. Clinical histories supplied by participants themselves formed the basis of cohort assignment. Sequencing was done on a sample of PBMCs or T cells enriched from blood (not recorded which). This TCR was recovered from a young woman who had recovered from COVID-19. The chain employs TRBV6-1 and TRBJ1-5, with unresolved D. The CDR3 protein is CASSELFGERQPQHF. CDR3 sequence (DNA): TGTGCCAGCAGTGAATTATTCGGGGAACGACAGCCCCAGCATTTT.